A selection of T cell receptor beta chains follows, all from one sample in a study of PD-1 blockade in classical Hodgkin lymphoma. Generated by immunoSEQ multiplex PCR, the TCRdb table keeps only in-frame clones and is missing some. The sample lists some 63,000 clones, roughly nine tenths occurring once. Sample: peripheral blood mononuclear cells (PBMCs), taken at baseline. The receptors here all came from a human donor with classical Hodgkin lymphoma. The CDR3 runs from the conserved cysteine through the conserved F or W. The D gene is left open where the match is weak. Clone size, where shown, is once, few, many, or a class for clones that have expanded.

j_gene,v_gene,abundance,d_gene,CDR3aa,CDR3nt
TRBJ1-2,TRBV21-1,NA,NA,CASSKSPHKGESNYGYTF,TGTGCCAGCAGCAAATCCCCCCACAAGGGGGAGTCCAACTATGGCTACACCTTC
TRBJ2-1,TRBV27,NA,NA,CASSLSRTEEQFF,TGTGCCAGCAGTTTGAGCCGGACAGAAGAGCAGTTCTTC
TRBJ2-7,TRBV4-1,NA,TRBD2,CASSQGGSGRASYEQYF,TGCGCCAGCAGCCAAGGAGGAAGCGGGAGGGCTTCGTACGAGCAGTACTTC
TRBJ1-5,TRBV7-8,NA,NA,CASSLDGSYSNQPQHF,TGTGCCAGCAGCCTTGATGGTTCATATAGCAATCAGCCCCAGCATTTT
TRBJ2-1,TRBV19,few,TRBD2,CATRPSGGLDEQFF,TGTGCCACCCGACCTAGCGGGGGGTTGGATGAGCAGTTCTTC
TRBJ1-6,TRBV4-1,NA,NA,CASSQEAHNSPLHF,TGCGCCAGCAGCCAAGAAGCCCATAATTCACCCCTCCACTTT
TRBJ2-7,TRBV4-1,NA,TRBD2,CASSYLADSYEQYF,TGCGCCAGCAGCTACCTAGCGGATAGCTACGAGCAGTACTTC
TRBJ2-3,TRBV25-1,NA,TRBD2,CASSALAGVSTDTQYF,TGTGCCAGCAGTGCGCTAGCGGGAGTATCGACAGATACGCAGTATTTT
TRBJ2-1,TRBV6-5,NA,NA,CASSYGWEPYNEQFF,TGTGCCAGCAGTTACGGGTGGGAGCCCTACAATGAGCAGTTCTTC
TRBJ2-5,TRBV5-1,NA,TRBD1,CASSPGTGDQETQYF,TGCGCCAGCAGCCCGGGGACAGGGGACCAAGAGACCCAGTACTTC
TRBJ2-7,TRBV28,NA,TRBD1,CASSSYRDRIYEQYF,TGTGCCAGCAGTTCCTACAGGGACAGGATCTACGAGCAGTACTTC
TRBJ2-2,TRBV6-1,NA,TRBD1,CATLDRGGTGELFF,TGTGCCACCTTAGACAGGGGAGGCACCGGGGAGCTGTTTTTT
TRBJ2-2,TRBV7-2,NA,NA,CASSLAYWGREDTGELFF,TGTGCCAGCAGCTTAGCTTACTGGGGCAGGGAGGACACCGGGGAGCTGTTTTTT
TRBJ2-2,TRBV7-3,few,NA,CASSPGLSNTGELFF,TGTGCCAGCAGCCCCGGGCTTTCCAACACCGGGGAGCTGTTTTTT
TRBJ2-7,TRBV5-4,NA,TRBD1,CASSLLGQGAAEQYF,TGTGCCAGCAGCTTGTTGGGACAGGGGGCTGCTGAGCAGTACTTC
TRBJ2-7,TRBV19,NA,NA,CASSIEFQGRASEQYF,TGTGCCAGTAGTATAGAATTCCAGGGGAGAGCTTCCGAGCAGTACTTC
TRBJ1-3,TRBV18,NA,NA,CASSPGVPIYF,TGTGCCAGCTCACCTGGGGTTCCCATATATTTT
TRBJ2-1,TRBV27,NA,TRBD2,CASSTPTWGLAYYNEQFF,TGTGCCAGCAGCACCCCCACCTGGGGACTAGCTTATTACAATGAGCAGTTCTTC
TRBJ2-5,TRBV6-5,NA,NA,CASGAQETQYF,TGTGCCAGCGGCGCCCAAGAGACCCAGTACTTC
TRBJ2-5,TRBV9,NA,TRBD1,CASSGQGQGVGETQYF,TGTGCCAGCAGCGGCCAGGGACAGGGGGTCGGAGAGACCCAGTACTTC
TRBJ1-6,TRBV7-2,NA,NA,CASSAGTGLWRPLHF,TGTGCCAGCAGCGCCGGTACAGGGCTTTGGCGGCCCCTCCACTTT
TRBJ1-5,TRBV5-6,once,NA,CASSLGGDNQPQHF,TGTGCCAGCAGCTTGGGAGGGGATAATCAGCCCCAGCATTTT
TRBJ2-7,TRBV14,once,NA,CASSPDPGPPYEQYF,TGTGCCAGCAGCCCGGACCCGGGGCCCCCTTACGAGCAGTACTTC
TRBJ2-7,TRBV4-1,NA,TRBD2,CASSQESGRASYEQYF,TGCGCCAGCAGTCAAGAGAGCGGGAGGGCCTCCTACGAGCAGTACTTC
TRBJ1-1,TRBV5-4,NA,NA,CASSSRRVGNTEAFF,TGTGCCAGCAGCTCTCGGAGGGTCGGCAACACTGAAGCTTTCTTT
TRBJ1-2,TRBV7-9,few,NA,CASSFLRGDGYTF,TGTGCCAGCAGCTTTTTAAGAGGGGATGGCTACACCTTC
TRBJ2-2,TRBV19,NA,TRBD2,CASSIPSGRAAGELFF,TGTGCCAGTAGTATACCTTCGGGGAGGGCCGCCGGGGAGCTGTTTTTT
TRBJ2-7,TRBV27,NA,NA,CASSLGQWVPMGEQYF,TGTGCCAGCAGTTTAGGGCAGTGGGTTCCCATGGGCGAGCAGTACTTC
TRBJ1-6,TRBV18,once,NA,CASSGEYNSPLHF,TGTGCCAGTTCCGGGGAATATAATTCACCCCTCCACTTT
TRBJ2-7,TRBV18,NA,NA,CASSIGSEQYF,TGTGCCAGCTCAATTGGGTCAGAGCAGTACTTC
TRBJ1-1,TRBV28,medium-sized,NA,CASSPTDEGKTEAFF,TGTGCCAGCAGCCCAACCGATGAGGGGAAAACTGAAGCTTTCTTT
TRBJ1-5,TRBV28,NA,TRBD1,CASRSNGDRGLLNQPQHF,TGTGCCAGCAGGTCAAATGGGGACAGGGGCCTCCTTAATCAGCCCCAGCATTTT
TRBJ1-5,TRBV25-1,NA,NA,CASSEGVGLSNQPQHF,TGTGCCAGCAGTGAAGGGGTTGGGTTGAGCAATCAGCCCCAGCATTTT
TRBJ2-1,TRBV5-1,once,TRBD2,CASSLTGTRDSYNEQFF,TGCGCCAGCAGCTTAACCGGGACTAGGGATTCCTACAATGAGCAGTTCTTC
TRBJ2-4,TRBV10-1,few,NA,CASSEHSRAAVYF,TGCGCCAGCAGTGAGCATTCCAGGGCGGCGGTCTACTTC
TRBJ2-7,TRBV28,NA,TRBD2,CASSLRAGVAYEQYF,TGTGCCAGCAGTTTGCGAGCGGGAGTCGCCTACGAGCAGTACTTC
TRBJ1-6,TRBV6-5,few,TRBD1,CASTQTGTNSPLHF,TGTGCCAGCACCCAGACAGGGACTAATTCACCCCTCCACTTT
TRBJ2-3,TRBV5-1,NA,NA,CASSLAGAPGDTQYF,TGCGCCAGCAGCTTGGCCGGGGCGCCCGGAGATACGCAGTATTTT
TRBJ2-5,TRBV9,once,NA,CASSVEAQETQYF,TGTGCCAGCAGCGTAGAGGCCCAAGAGACCCAGTACTTC
TRBJ1-1,TRBV28,NA,NA,CASSLEGFGTEAFF,TGTGCCAGCAGTTTAGAGGGGTTTGGCACTGAAGCTTTCTTT